This T cell receptor (beta chain) was found in a study of tumor and adjacent non-tumor tissue in lung cancer. Study-level findings and limits: Tumor tissue had significantly higher TCR diversity than normal lung. Normal lung showed higher cumulative top 100 clone frequency than tumor.

A modified ARM-PCR protocol with three rounds of nested PCR amplified TCRbeta. Using its own MiXCR run on the multiplex PCR reads, TCRdb lists one record per CDR3 protein. In the table there are 100,000 to 150,000 distinct CDR3 sequences, about 66% of which are singletons. This clonotype came up a few times. Its matching antigen is unknown. Trimming cost V 5 bases and J 9 bases; bases outside gene matches: 11. This CDR3 comprises 15 residues. RNA was extracted from bulk tissue without any cell sorting. V gene TRBV12-3 or TRBV12-4 combines with J gene TRBJ2-1, with 9 positions matching TRBD2. Source material: lung tumor tissue. This sequence was found in a man aged 25 to 40 with non-small cell lung cancer. The CDR3, as DNA: TGTGCCAGCAGTAATGGCGGGGGGGCCCGGGGTGAGCAGTTCTTC. Translated: CASSNGGGARGEQFF.